These 28 T cell receptor beta chains were all obtained from the same sample, sequenced in a study of T cell repertoires in aging, cancer and after chemotherapy. A mixed TRB-A/B primer pool amplified rearranged TRB by multiplex touch-down PCR. TCRdb called the multiplex PCR reads again in MiXCR, with one record for every CDR3 protein. The sample gives more than 7,000 distinct CDR3 sequences, under 35% of which show up once; 3% to 3.5% is in the top ten. The template was genomic DNA from peripheral blood, not RNA. The sample taken for sequencing was blood. The receptors were sampled from a human donor in good health.

This clonotype rates as medium-sized (0.01 to 0.1%). The J gene is TRBJ2-1, the V gene TRBV29-1; 8 bases fit TRBD2. Per the germline V gene, CDR1 is SQVTM and CDR2 is ANQGSEA. Losses at the gene ends were 1 base for V and 0 bases for J; bases not matched to a gene: 8. The CDR3 is 17 residues long. The CDR3 nucleotides read TGCAGCGTTGAAGCAGCGGGAGTTTTCTTCTCCTACAATGAGCAGTTCTTC. Translated: CSVEAAGVFFSYNEQFF.

The chain carries TRBV28 and TRBJ2-7; the match to TRBD1 covers 8 bases. The V segment lost 1 base and the J segment 6 bases; nucleotides outside the gene matches: 8. Germline lookup yields CDR1 MDHEN and CDR2 SYDVKM. CDR3 size: 15 residues. The CDR3 reads CASSLSRQGTSEQYF. CDR3 DNA sequence: TGTGCCAGCAGTTTATCGAGACAGGGGACTTCCGAGCAGTACTTC.

The chain uses TRBV27 and TRBJ1-4; D is ambiguous. Per germline, CDR1 MNHEY and CDR2 SMNVEV (reference sequence). V lost 5 bases, J lost 11 bases, and 12 bases lay in between. CDR3 size: 12 residues. The CDR3 nucleotides are TGTGCCAGCAGTCCTCTTTTAGGGAAACTGTTTTTT. This sequence encodes CASSPLLGKLFF.

This rearrangement joins TRBV6-2 or TRBV6-3 to TRBJ2-7; D unresolved. This CDR3 has 13 amino acids. Germline CDR1 MNHEY, CDR2 SVGEGT. V shed 7 bases and J shed 2 bases, with 12 bases lying between them. CDR3 in amino acids: CASNPSGAYEQYF. The DNA of the CDR3 is TGTGCCAGCAATCCCAGTGGGGCCTACGAGCAGTACTTC.

This chain joins TRBV6-1 and TRBJ2-3, with 7 bases that match TRBD1. The trim removed 0 bases at V and 8 bases at J, leaving 11 bases unmatched. Germline-derived CDR1 and CDR2 are MNHNS and SASEGT. The CDR3 runs to 16 residues. The CDR3 region has the DNA TGTGCCAGCAGTGAAGCGTTAGGGGGCGGCCTCGGTACGCAGTATTTT. This codes for CASSEALGGGLGTQYF.

The rearrangement joins TRBV20-1 to TRBJ1-4, with 8 bases that match TRBD1. The CDR3 has 14 amino acids. The V and J ends lost 6 bases and 5 bases, in that order; junction bases with no gene match: 8. Germline V gene data show CDR1 as DFQATT and CDR2 as SNEGSKA (reference sequence). CDR3 bases: TGCAGTGCCATCCCCTGGACAGGGAATGAAAAACTGTTTTTT. This gives the protein CSAIPWTGNEKLFF.

This chain connects TRBV6-1 to TRBJ1-6; TRBD1 matches at 7 bases. CDR1 and CDR2 (germline): MNHNS, SASEGT. The CDR3 contains 14 residues. Losses at the gene ends were 9 bases for V and 9 bases for J; bases not matched to a gene: 11. This CDR3 is CASGNTGEGSPLHF. The CDR3 nucleotides read TGTGCCAGTGGGAATACAGGGGAAGGTTCACCCCTCCACTTT.

This clonotype has just a few counts. The chain recombines TRBV6-6 with TRBJ1-2; weak D call: TRBD1 (5 bases). The CDR3 runs to 14 residues. The germline V gene has CDR1 MNHNY and CDR2 SVGAGI (reference sequence). The V gene lost 4 bases and the J gene lost 4 bases, with 13 bases spanning the gap. The DNA of the CDR3 is TGTGCCAGCAGTTCCCCAGGAGGGGTCTATGGCTACACCTTC. Its protein product is CASSSPGGVYGYTF.

The rearrangement joins TRBV30 to TRBJ1-4; perhaps TRBD1 as D (5 bases). V lost 2 bases to trimming and J lost 0 bases, with 10 bases between them. Germline-derived CDR1 and CDR2 are GTSNPN and SVGIG (reference sequence). This CDR3 has 15 residues. Here the CDR3 reads CAWSFGAATNEKLFF. CDR3 in DNA: TGTGCCTGGAGTTTTGGGGCTGCAACTAATGAAAAACTGTTTTTT.

A few counts support this clonotype. The chain recombines TRBV20-1 with TRBJ2-3; 7 bases align to TRBD2. CDR1 and CDR2 from the germline V gene are DFQATT and SNEGSKA (reference sequence). The CDR3 consists of 12 residues. V lost 6 bases to trimming and J lost 5 bases; unmatched junction nucleotides: 5. This CDR3 is CSAREDKDTQYF. The DNA for the CDR3 is TGCAGTGCCCGGGAGGATAAAGATACGCAGTATTTT.

This clonotype came up a few times. This rearrangement joins TRBV6-1 to TRBJ2-1, with no clear D. Trimming removed 4 bases from V and 0 bases from J, with 13 bases in between. Germline CDR1 is MNHNS and CDR2 is SASEGT. This CDR3 region has 16 residues. The CDR3 nucleotides read TGTGCCAGCAGTGTAGTACTTACGAGCTCCTACAATGAGCAGTTCTTC. Protein: CASSVVLTSSYNEQFF.

This clonotype was observed a handful of times. The V call is TRBV7-2, the J call TRBJ2-5; D gene unclear. CDR1 and CDR2 (germline): SGHTA, FQGNSA. CDR3 length equals 11 residues. V was trimmed by 10 bases and J by 2 bases, leaving 8 bases between them. CDR3 sequence reads: CATSSQETQYF. CDR3 coding DNA: TGTGCCACCTCCTCACAAGAGACCCAGTACTTC.

The CDR3 DNA reads as TGTGCCAGCAGTCCCCTTCCCGGGACTTACGAGCAGTACTTC. It yields the protein CASSPLPGTYEQYF. This rearrangement joins TRBV27 to TRBJ2-7; D possibly corresponds to TRBD2 (6 bases). Germline CDR1 is MNHEY and CDR2 is SMNVEV (reference sequence). With 5 bases removed from V and 4 bases from J, the gap between germline ends came to 15 bases. The CDR3 is made up of 14 amino acids.

The chain links TRBV28 to TRBJ1-5, with no clear D. Trimming pared 5 bases from V and 4 bases from J, leaving 6 bases between. CDR1 and CDR2 from the germline V gene are MDHEN and SYDVKM. The CDR3 is made up of 12 amino acids. CDR3 sequence: CASSLQNQPQHF. The CDR3 nucleotides read TGTGCCAGCAGTCTTCAGAATCAGCCCCAGCATTTT.

CDR3 sequence (DNA): TGCAGTGCTAGACGACCGGGACTAGCGGGACGGAATGAGCAGTTCTTC. Translating it yields CSARRPGLAGRNEQFF. This chain joins TRBV20-1 and TRBJ2-1, with TRBD2 identical over 13 bases. CDR3 length: 16 residues. Germline values: CDR1 DFQATT, CDR2 SNEGSKA (reference sequence). The trim removed 2 bases at V and 7 bases at J, leaving 8 bases unmatched.

In this sample, this clonotype turned up a few times. This chain links TRBV7-2 with TRBJ2-1; 7 bases are a match to TRBD2. The CDR3 covers 14 residues. The V gene end was trimmed by 6 bases and the J gene end by 5 bases; junction bases not matched to a gene: 7. Per the germline V gene, CDR1 is SGHTA and CDR2 is FQGNSA. CDR3 protein: CASRSLASHNEQFF. The CDR3 DNA follows: TGTGCCAGCAGATCACTAGCGAGCCACAATGAGCAGTTCTTC. The full variable domain, rest sourced from reference TRBV7-2 and TRBJ2-1, is GAGVSQSPSNKVTEKGKDVELRCDPISGHTALYWYRQSLGQGLEFLIYFQGNSAPDKSGLPSDRFSAERTGGSVSTLTIQRTQQEDSAVYLCASRSLASHNEQFFGPGTRLTVL.

V is TRBV18 and J is TRBJ2-7; D is unresolved. V lost 6 bases, J lost 3 bases, and 15 bases lay in between. The CDR3 is made up of 14 amino acids. Looked up from germline, CDR1 is KGHSH and CDR2 is LQKENI. In DNA form, the CDR3 reads TGTGCCAGCTCTACGGACCAGCTATTCTACGAGCAGTACTTC. Protein sequence: CASSTDQLFYEQYF. Full variable domain (outside the CDR3, taken from reference TRBV18 and TRBJ2-7): NAGVMQNPRHLVRRRGQEARLRCSPMKGHSHVYWYRQLPEEGLKFMVYLQKENIIDESGMPKERFSAEFPKEGPSILRIQQVVRGDSAAYFCASSTDQLFYEQYFGPGTRLTVT.

This clonotype was picked up a small number of times. V usage is TRBV15 and J usage is TRBJ1-1, with D possibly being TRBD1 (6 bases). V lost 6 bases and J lost 7, with 18 bases in between. This CDR3 has 14 amino acids. Germline V CDR1 and CDR2: LNHNV, YYDKDF (reference sequence). Written as DNA, the CDR3 is TGTGCCACCAGGTCGACAGGAAACCCAAATGAAGCTTTCTTT. It is translated as CATRSTGNPNEAFF.

In its sample, this clonotype ranks as medium-sized. This chain uses TRBV29-1 with TRBJ2-1; possibly TRBD2 for D (6 bases). Germline V CDR1 and CDR2: SQVTM, ANQGSEA. Deletions cut 3 bases from V and 3 bases from J, with 9 bases between. The CDR3 loop spans 13 amino acids. The CDR3 DNA is TGCAGCGTTGAGGCGGGGAACTACAATGAGCAGTTCTTC. Protein sequence: CSVEAGNYNEQFF.

The chain joins TRBV20-1 to TRBJ2-3; D is perhaps TRBD2 (5 bases). Germline V CDR1 and CDR2: DFQATT, SNEGSKA (reference sequence). This CDR3 comprises 13 residues. V lost 6 bases, J lost 1 base, and 11 bases lay in between. CDR3 in DNA: TGCAGTGCCCCCCCAGCGGGCACAGATACGCAGTATTTT. Protein product: CSAPPAGTDTQYF.

This clonotype turned up a few times. This chain connects TRBV28 to TRBJ1-6; no clear D. In germline, CDR1 is MDHEN, CDR2 SYDVKM. The V and J ends lost 5 bases and 8 bases respectively, with 7 bases between them. This CDR3 contains 12 residues. CDR3 amino acids: CASSRTDSPLHF. The CDR3 region has the DNA TGTGCCAGCAGTCGGACGGATTCACCCCTCCACTTT.

This chain connects TRBV6-4 to TRBJ2-6; D is unresolved. Per germline, CDR1 MRHNA and CDR2 SNTAGT. V was clipped by 6 bases and J by 2 bases, with 11 bases between them. The CDR3 runs 15 residues. CDR3 DNA: TGTGCCAGCAGCGCCATGGGGACTGGGGCCAACGTCCTGACTTTC. The encoded protein is CASSAMGTGANVLTF.

This clonotype was recorded a few times. This chain uses TRBV6-5 with TRBJ2-5, with 9 bases matching TRBD2. CDR1 is MNHEY, CDR2 SVGAGI, per germline. V shed 2 bases and J 5 bases; nucleotides not matched to a gene: 12. The CDR3 loop spans 17 amino acids. CDR3 sequence (DNA): TGTGCCAGCAGTTACGGGGCTAGCGGGACTCGGGGGGAGACCCAGTACTTC. It codes for CASSYGASGTRGETQYF.

The chain combines TRBV5-4 with TRBJ1-2, with 7 nucleotides matching TRBD1. V lost 3 bases, J lost 5 bases, and 7 bases stayed unmatched. There are 14 residues in the CDR3. Looked up from germline, CDR1 is SGHNT and CDR2 is YYREEE (reference sequence). CDR3 DNA sequence: TGTGCCAGCAGCTCGCCGGGACAGTTATATGGCTACACCTTC. Translated: CASSSPGQLYGYTF.

V is TRBV7-7 and J is TRBJ2-2; 9 bases match TRBD2. Germline CDR1 is SSHAT and CDR2 is FNYEAQ (reference sequence). This CDR3 is 14 amino acids long. Trimming cost V 6 bases and J 4 bases; bases outside gene matches: 3. The CDR3 is CASSNSGSTGELFF. The DNA for the CDR3 is TGTGCCAGCAGTAATAGCGGGAGCACCGGGGAGCTGTTTTTT.

This clonotype turned up a few times. The chain couples TRBV7-2 to TRBJ1-2; 7 nucleotides agree with TRBD1. V lost 1 base and J lost 4; bases outside the gene matches: 3. This CDR3 is built from 14 residues. Germline-derived CDR1 and CDR2 are SGHTA and FQGNSA. CDR3 DNA: TGTGCCAGCAGCTTAGACAGGGGAATCTATGGCTACACCTTC. Its translation: CASSLDRGIYGYTF.

The V call is TRBV20-1, the J call TRBJ1-3; a possible D gene is TRBD1 (6 bases). The V gene's germline CDR1 is DFQATT and CDR2 SNEGSKA (reference sequence). The CDR3 covers 14 residues. V was trimmed by 6 bases and J by 0 bases, leaving 12 bases between them. This chain's CDR3 is CSAQPDSSGNTIYF. CDR3 coding DNA: TGCAGTGCCCAACCGGACAGCTCTGGAAACACCATATATTTT.

The chain recombines TRBV18 with TRBJ2-3, with D possibly TRBD1 on 5 matching bases. CDR3 length: 15 amino acids. Per germline, CDR1 KGHSH and CDR2 LQKENI. The V and J ends lost 1 base and 3 bases respectively, with 11 bases between them. In DNA, the CDR3 is TGTGCCAGCTCACCACGGGTGAAGGGGACAGATACGCAGTATTTT. It translates to CASSPRVKGTDTQYF.